Below, 5 T cell receptor beta chains from the same sample are listed, as sequenced in a study of blood T cells in healthy people across ages. Together with a sample-barcoded 5' primer, a J-beta primer mix was included in a second PCR lasting about 7 to 12 cycles. TCRdb reprocessed the 5' RACE reads with MiXCR, giving one entry per CDR3 protein. Found here are around 940,000 distinct CDR3 sequences, roughly 47% of them singletons; the top ten hold about a fifth. Sequencing was performed on blood. Every receptor here comes from a woman in her sixties in good health.

The CDR3 here is CASRLGALNTGELFF. The CDR3 region has the DNA TGCGCCAGCAGGCTAGGGGCGCTTAACACCGGGGAGCTGTTTTTT. This chain connects TRBV5-1 to TRBJ2-2, with D possibly being TRBD1 (5 bases). Between the trimmed V and J ends, which lost 5 bases and 2 bases, there was a span of 13 bases. Germline V gene data show CDR1 as SGHRS and CDR2 as YFSETQ. The CDR3 sequence is 15 residues long.

This rearrangement joins TRBV12-3 or TRBV12-4 to TRBJ1-4; tentative D call: TRBD1 (5 bases). V lost 3 bases and J 7 bases, leaving 12 bases between the germline ends. The CDR3 covers 14 residues. CDR3 residues: CASSLGQVAEKLFF. The CDR3 region has the DNA TGTGCCAGCAGTTTGGGGCAGGTGGCTGAAAAACTGTTTTTT.

The table lists this clonotype with a few counts. This rearrangement joins TRBV4-2 to TRBJ2-5; D ambiguous. This CDR3 has 15 residues. Germline loops: CDR1 LGHNA, CDR2 YNFKEQ. Trimming pared 2 bases from V and 5 bases from J, leaving 15 bases between. DNA of the CDR3: TGTGCCAGCAGCCAATCCGGGCTCCGGCCTGAGACCCAGTACTTC. This encodes CASSQSGLRPETQYF.

Details on this clonotype: At one end the junction does not follow the germline gene, possibly because of a read error. This chain uses TRBV4-1 with TRBJ1-5; D ambiguous. Germline V gene lookup returns CDR1 MGHRA and CDR2 YSYEKL. The CDR3 has 16 residues. CDR3 in amino acids: CASSQHIGSSNQSQHF. The CDR3 DNA reads as TGCGCCAGCAGCCAACATATAGGGAGTAGCAATCAGTCCCAGCATTTT.

There are a few counts of this clonotype. J is TRBJ2-7 and V is TRBV6-2 or TRBV6-3; D not certain. CDR1 and CDR2 (germline): MNHEY, SVGEGT. The CDR3 extends over 14 amino acids. V lost 2 bases, J lost 2 bases, and 10 bases lay in between. The CDR3 reads CASSYGRLTYEQYF. CDR3 in DNA: TGTGCCAGCAGTTACGGCAGGCTCACCTACGAGCAGTACTTC.